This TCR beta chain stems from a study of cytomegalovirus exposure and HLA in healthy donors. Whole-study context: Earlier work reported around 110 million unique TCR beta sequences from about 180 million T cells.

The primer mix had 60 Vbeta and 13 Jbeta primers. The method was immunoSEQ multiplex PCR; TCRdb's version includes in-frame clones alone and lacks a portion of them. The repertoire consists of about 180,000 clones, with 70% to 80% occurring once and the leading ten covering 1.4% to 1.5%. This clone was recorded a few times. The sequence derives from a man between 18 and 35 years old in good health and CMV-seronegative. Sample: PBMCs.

The CDR3 DNA follows: TGTGCCAGCAGTCGCCGGGACAGGGGGCGGAATCAGCCCCAGCATTTT. Residues: CASSRRDRGRNQPQHF. This sequence joins TRBV6-6 and TRBJ1-5; TRBD1 matches 12 bases. The length of the CDR3 is 16 residues. The V gene end was trimmed by 5 bases and the J gene end by 4 bases; junction bases not matched to a gene: 6. Germline V gives CDR1 MNHNY, CDR2 SVGAGI (reference sequence).